These 17 T cell receptor beta chains were all obtained from the same sample, sequenced in a study of beta chain features in type 1 diabetes. The study reverse transcribed the entire isolated RNA, so it sequenced expressed TCRB transcripts. Generated by immunoSEQ multiplex PCR, the TCRdb table keeps only in-frame clones and is missing some. The sample includes 400,000 to 450,000 clones, approximately 15% of them seen just once. Source material: naive CD4+ T cells from blood. Receptors were obtained from a man aged 25 to 40 in good health.

The V call is TRBV2, the J call TRBJ2-3; no reliable D call. Deletions cut 7 bases from V and 0 bases from J, with 8 bases between. Germline V lookup: CDR1 SNHLY, CDR2 FYNNEI. This CDR3 is built from 13 residues. CDR3 protein: CASKRRSTDTQYF. The CDR3 DNA reads as TGTGCCAGCAAGCGTCGTAGCACAGATACGCAGTATTTT.

This chain links TRBV7-2 with TRBJ2-5; 9 bases fit TRBD1. The CDR3 sequence is 17 residues long. The J segment lost 5 bases and the V segment lost 1 base, leaving 11 bases of the junction unmatched. Germline V gene lookup returns CDR1 SGHTA and CDR2 FQGNSA. The CDR3 loop reads CASSLVWDRVFRETQYF. CDR3 bases: TGTGCCAGCAGCTTAGTGTGGGACAGGGTTTTCAGGGAGACCCAGTACTTC.

The V gene is TRBV10-3, the J gene TRBJ2-1; 8 nucleotides match TRBD2. Germline lookup yields CDR1 ENHRY and CDR2 SYGVKD. J lost 2 bases, V lost 8 bases, and 11 bases had no gene match. The CDR3 spans 16 residues. In DNA, the CDR3 is TGTGCCATCTCCCCTGCCGGGCGGGGGGCCTACAATGAGCAGTTCTTC. Its translation is CAISPAGRGAYNEQFF.

This clone showed up just a few times. The genes are TRBV7-9 and TRBJ2-1, with 7 bases matching TRBD2. There are 15 residues in the CDR3. Trimming cost V 5 bases and J 3 bases; bases outside gene matches: 7. CDR1 is SEHNR, CDR2 FQNEAQ, per germline (reference sequence). The CDR3 nucleotides are TGTGCCAGCAGCCTCAGGGAGGGACGCTACAATGAGCAGTTCTTC. Amino acid sequence: CASSLREGRYNEQFF.

The chain employs TRBV2 and TRBJ2-1, with a tentative D call TRBD2 (5 bases). The length of the CDR3 is 14 residues. The germline V and J ends were trimmed by 7 bases and 0 bases, with 10 bases remaining between them. The germline V gene has CDR1 SNHLY and CDR2 FYNNEI. The CDR3, as DNA: TGTGCCAGCAACCGGCTAGCCTCCTACAATGAGCAGTTCTTC. The encoded protein is CASNRLASYNEQFF. Full variable domain (outside the CDR3, taken from reference TRBV2 and TRBJ2-1): EPEVTQTPSHQVTQMGQEVILRCVPISNHLYFYWYRQILGQKVEFLVSFYNNEISEKSEIFDDQFSVERPDGSNFTLKIRSTKLEDSAMYFCASNRLASYNEQFFGPGTRLTVL.

CDR3 protein: CASSFGLNTEAFF. In DNA, the CDR3 is TGTGCCAGCAGTTTCGGGCTGAACACTGAAGCTTTCTTT. The rearrangement joins TRBV7-3 to TRBJ1-1; D unclear. The CDR3 runs 13 residues. Germline V CDR1 and CDR2: SGHTA, FQGTGA. With 6 bases removed from V and 0 bases from J, the gap between germline ends came to 8 bases.

This clone was counted only a few times. V usage is TRBV29-1 and J usage is TRBJ1-2, with D possibly being TRBD1 (6 bases). The V and J ends lost 0 bases and 6 bases respectively, with 17 bases between them. The CDR3 contains 15 residues. Germline loops: CDR1 SQVTM, CDR2 ANQGSEA. CDR3 residues: CSVEDRPGAFNGYTF. CDR3 bases: TGCAGCGTTGAAGATCGTCCGGGGGCCTTTAATGGCTACACCTTC.

On this clone: Other DNA sequences in this sample translate to the same CDR3. The rearrangement joins TRBV14 to TRBJ1-5; D unclear. The CDR3 has 12 amino acids. Trimming took off 1 base at V and 4 bases at J, with 2 bases between the two ends. Looked up from germline, CDR1 is SGHDN and CDR2 is FVKESK. The chain's CDR3 is CASSQGNQPQHF. The CDR3 DNA reads as TGTGCCAGCAGCCAAGGTAATCAGCCCCAGCATTTT.

This chain connects TRBV20-1 to TRBJ2-3; D gene ambiguous. CDR3 length: 11 residues. Trimming stripped 6 bases from V and 6 bases from J, with 10 bases between. CDR1 and CDR2 (germline): DFQATT, SNEGSKA (reference sequence). CDR3 nucleotide sequence: TGCAGTGCCGCTTCCGCCGATACGCAGTATTTT. Its translation is CSAASADTQYF.

This clone has only a few counts. The J gene is TRBJ2-5, the V gene TRBV27; maybe TRBD1 (6 bases). Germline values: CDR1 MNHEY, CDR2 SMNVEV (reference sequence). Deletions cut 3 bases from V and 5 bases from J, with 13 bases between. CDR3 size: 14 residues. The CDR3 reads CASSFRGIRETQYF. CDR3 nucleotides: TGTGCCAGCAGTTTTAGGGGGATTAGGGAGACCCAGTACTTC.

The chain carries TRBV11-3 and TRBJ2-3; D is ambiguous. Germline V CDR1 and CDR2: SGHNT, YENEEA. This CDR3 is 13 amino acids long. V was cut by 5 bases and J by 5 bases, with 11 bases left in between. The CDR3 is CASSLGRRDTQYF. CDR3 coding DNA: TGTGCCAGCAGCCTCGGAAGGAGAGATACGCAGTATTTT.

The chain is built from TRBV7-2 and TRBJ1-1; D may be TRBD1 (6 bases). Germline assignment: CDR1 SGHTA and CDR2 FQGNSA. This CDR3 is built from 14 residues. Trimming removed 5 bases from V and 0 bases from J, with 10 bases in between. CDR3 nucleotides: TGTGCCAGCAGCCCCGACAGGTTGAACACTGAAGCTTTCTTT. Its translation is CASSPDRLNTEAFF.

The chain joins TRBV4-3 to TRBJ2-5; D tentatively fits TRBD1 or TRBD2 (5 bases each). V was cut by 1 base and J by 6 bases, with 9 bases left in between. The CDR3 sequence is 13 residues long. Germline lookup yields CDR1 LGHNA and CDR2 YSLEER. The CDR3 protein is CASSQGSGQTQYF. The DNA of the CDR3 is TGCGCCAGCAGCCAAGGTTCGGGGCAGACCCAGTACTTC.

The chain is built from TRBV19 and TRBJ2-2; unclear D gene. This CDR3 is 12 amino acids long. From germline, CDR1 is LNHDA and CDR2 SQIVND (reference sequence). V was trimmed by 5 bases and J by 5 bases, leaving 6 bases between them. The CDR3 nucleotides read TGTGCCAGTAGTTTTCAGACCGGGGAGCTGTTTTTT. Residues: CASSFQTGELFF.

This clone has a handful of counts. This chain joins TRBV5-1 and TRBJ1-2; unclear D gene. CDR1 is SGHRS, CDR2 YFSETQ, per germline. CDR3 size: 16 residues. The V and J ends lost 3 bases and 0 bases respectively, with 15 bases between them. CDR3 sequence (DNA): TGCGCCAGCAGCTCGAGATTGGCTCCCACTAACTATGGCTACACCTTC. Amino acid sequence: CASSSRLAPTNYGYTF.

The chain recombines TRBV2 with TRBJ2-6; D assignment may be TRBD1 or TRBD2 (5 bases each). V shed 6 bases and J shed 0 bases, with 12 bases lying between them. The CDR3 loop spans 16 amino acids. Germline assignment: CDR1 SNHLY and CDR2 FYNNEI. CDR3 DNA: TGTGCCAGCAGCGGGACGGCGAGCTCTGGGGCCAACGTCCTGACTTTC. It yields the protein CASSGTASSGANVLTF.

This clone came up a few times. The chain carries TRBV29-1 and TRBJ2-5; D not certain. This CDR3 comprises 12 residues. Germline-derived CDR1 and CDR2 are SQVTM and ANQGSEA. Trimming cost V 4 bases and J 0 bases, with 6 bases left between them. The CDR3: CSVGQNQETQYF. Here the CDR3 DNA reads TGCAGCGTTGGGCAGAACCAAGAGACCCAGTACTTC. The variable domain in full, completed from reference TRBV29-1 and TRBJ2-5, reads SAVISQKPSRDICQRGTSLTIQCQVDSQVTMMFWYRQQPGQSLTLIATANQGSEATYESGFVIDKFPISRPNLTFSTLTVSNMSPEDSSIYLCSVGQNQETQYFGPGTRLLVL.